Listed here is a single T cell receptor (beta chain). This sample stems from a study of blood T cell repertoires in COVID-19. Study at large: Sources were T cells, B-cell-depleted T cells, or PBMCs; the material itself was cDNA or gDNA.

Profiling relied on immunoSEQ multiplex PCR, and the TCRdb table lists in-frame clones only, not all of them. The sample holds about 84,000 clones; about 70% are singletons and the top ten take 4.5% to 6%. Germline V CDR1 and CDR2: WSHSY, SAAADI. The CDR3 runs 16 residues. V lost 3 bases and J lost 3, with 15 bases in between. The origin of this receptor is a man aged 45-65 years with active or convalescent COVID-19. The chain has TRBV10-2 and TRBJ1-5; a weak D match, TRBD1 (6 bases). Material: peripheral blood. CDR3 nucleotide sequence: TGCGCCAGCAGTGAAGGGCAGGGGAGAGACAATCAGCCCCAGCATTTT. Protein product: CASSEGQGRDNQPQHF.